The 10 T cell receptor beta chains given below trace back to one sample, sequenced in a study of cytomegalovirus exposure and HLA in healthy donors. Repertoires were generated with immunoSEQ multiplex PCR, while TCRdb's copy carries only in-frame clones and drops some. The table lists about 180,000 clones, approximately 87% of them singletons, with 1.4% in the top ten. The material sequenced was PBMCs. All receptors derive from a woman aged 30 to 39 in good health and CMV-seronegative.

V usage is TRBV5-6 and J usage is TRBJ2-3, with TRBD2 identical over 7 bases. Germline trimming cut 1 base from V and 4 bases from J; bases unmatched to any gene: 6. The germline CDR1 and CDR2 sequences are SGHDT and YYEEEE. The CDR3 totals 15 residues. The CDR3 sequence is CASSLRFAGADTQYF. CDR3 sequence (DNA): TGTGCCAGCAGCTTGCGGTTTGCGGGGGCAGATACGCAGTATTTT.

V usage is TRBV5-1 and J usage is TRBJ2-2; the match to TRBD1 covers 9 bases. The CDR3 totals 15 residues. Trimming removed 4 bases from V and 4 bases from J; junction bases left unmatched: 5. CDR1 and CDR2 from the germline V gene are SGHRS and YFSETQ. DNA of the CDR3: TGCGCCAGCAGCACCGGACAGGGGAGCACCGGGGAGCTGTTTTTT. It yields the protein CASSTGQGSTGELFF.

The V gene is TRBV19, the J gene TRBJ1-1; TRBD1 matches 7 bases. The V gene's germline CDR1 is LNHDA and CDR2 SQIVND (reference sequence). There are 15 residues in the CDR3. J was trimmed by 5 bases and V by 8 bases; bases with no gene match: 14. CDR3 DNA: TGTGCCAGTGGGTCTGTTGGAGGGGGCCAGACTGAAGCTTTCTTT. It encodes CASGSVGGGQTEAFF.

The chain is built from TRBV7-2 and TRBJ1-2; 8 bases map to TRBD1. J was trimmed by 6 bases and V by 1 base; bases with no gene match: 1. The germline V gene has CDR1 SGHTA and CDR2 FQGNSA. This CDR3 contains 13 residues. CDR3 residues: CASSLVQGDGYTF. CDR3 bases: TGTGCCAGCAGCTTAGTACAGGGGGATGGCTACACCTTC.

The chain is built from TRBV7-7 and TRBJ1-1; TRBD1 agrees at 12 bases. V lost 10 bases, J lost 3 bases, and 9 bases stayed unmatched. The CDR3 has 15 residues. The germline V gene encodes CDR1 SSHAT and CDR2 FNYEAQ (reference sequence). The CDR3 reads CAIPGWDRGHTEAFF. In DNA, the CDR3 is TGTGCCATCCCTGGGTGGGACAGGGGGCACACTGAAGCTTTCTTT.

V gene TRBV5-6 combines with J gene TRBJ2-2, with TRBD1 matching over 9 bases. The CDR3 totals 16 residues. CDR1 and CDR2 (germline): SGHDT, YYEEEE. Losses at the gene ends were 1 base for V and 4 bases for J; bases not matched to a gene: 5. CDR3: CASSLWGTGITGELFF. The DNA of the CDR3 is TGTGCCAGCAGCTTGTGGGGGACAGGGATCACCGGGGAGCTGTTTTTT.

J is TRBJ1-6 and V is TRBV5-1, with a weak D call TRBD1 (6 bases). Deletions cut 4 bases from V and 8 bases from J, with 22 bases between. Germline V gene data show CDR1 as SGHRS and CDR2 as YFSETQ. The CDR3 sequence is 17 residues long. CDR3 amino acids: CASSPDPTGIIYSPLHF. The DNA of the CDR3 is TGCGCCAGCAGCCCCGACCCGACAGGTATAATTTATTCACCCCTCCACTTT.

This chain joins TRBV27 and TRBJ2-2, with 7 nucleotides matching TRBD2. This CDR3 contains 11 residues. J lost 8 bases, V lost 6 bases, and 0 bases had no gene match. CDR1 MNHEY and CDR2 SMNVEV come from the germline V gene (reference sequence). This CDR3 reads CASRRGGELFF. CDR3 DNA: TGTGCCAGCAGGCGGGGGGGGGAGCTGTTTTTT.

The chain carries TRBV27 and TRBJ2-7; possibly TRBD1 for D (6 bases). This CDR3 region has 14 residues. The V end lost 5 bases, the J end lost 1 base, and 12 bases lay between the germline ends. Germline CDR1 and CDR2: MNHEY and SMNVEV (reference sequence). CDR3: CASSPQTGSYEQYF. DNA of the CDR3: TGTGCCAGCAGTCCCCAGACAGGTTCCTACGAGCAGTACTTC.

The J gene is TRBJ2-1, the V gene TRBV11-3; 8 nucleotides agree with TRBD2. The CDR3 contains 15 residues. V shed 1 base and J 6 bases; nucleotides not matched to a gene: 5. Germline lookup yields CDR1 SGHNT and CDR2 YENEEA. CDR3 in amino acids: CASSLAGGLFNEQFF. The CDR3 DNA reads TGTGCCAGCAGCTTAGCGGGGGGGCTTTTCAATGAGCAGTTCTTC. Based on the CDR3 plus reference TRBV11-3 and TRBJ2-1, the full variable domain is EAGVVQSPRYKIIEKKQPVAFWCNPISGHNTLYWYLQNLGQGPELLIRYENEEAVDDSQLPKDRFSAERLKGVDSTLKIQPAELGDSAVYLCASSLAGGLFNEQFFGPGTRLTVL.